The subject of this entry is one T cell receptor beta chain. The antigen it binds to is not known. No much larger clone is present one base from it, and per-base qualities are unavailable. Here V drops 6 bases and J drops 6 bases, and the junction holds 8 bases not matched to any gene. Looking up the germline V gene yields CDR1 SNHLY and CDR2 FYNNEI. From the cysteine through the phenylalanine, the CDR3 covers 16 amino acids. Only the CDR3 part of the read is kept: 48 bases, read in frame from the first base. TCRbeta CDR3 regions were amplified from genomic DNA by means of the immunoSEQ Assay, a bias-controlled multiplex PCR. As for the authors' bioinformatics: Within the assay, amplification of reference gene primers was used to estimate how many nucleated cells each sample contained. Sequence reads were collapsed and filtered to measure the absolute abundance of every unique TCRbeta CDR3 rearrangement. For each sample, productive Simpson clonality was calculated as the square root of Simpson's diversity index across productive rearrangements. In TCRdb, the immuneACCESS table is reduced to in-frame sequences with V and J assigned. These tables do not hold every clone; where another copy was compared, an unresolved V gene accounts for under half, and the others remain unexplained. V and J calls and clone size follow that table, whereas D and trimming were derived from the DNA. This sample has about 34,000 clones in its table, and 80% of those were observed once. The ten largest clones take up approximately 31% of the sample.

Each collaborating institution followed its own protocols to collect whole blood in K2EDTA tubes. For TCRbeta analysis, collaborator samples were shipped as frozen whole blood, as isolated PBMCs, or as DNA extracted from either sample type. These data belong to a study of blood T cell repertoires in COVID-19 (dated by TCRdb to the early 2020s). With respect to the entire study: Samples from collaborators originated in the United States, Italy and Spain and spanned both the acute and convalescent phases of COVID-19. The material from the prospective study consisted of cDNA or gDNA derived from T cells, B-cell-depleted T cells, or PBMCs. The dataset comprised deeply sampled blood TCRbeta repertoires from subjects exposed to, actively infected with, or recovered from COVID-19. The repertoires were released in a freely available public database meant as a resource for research on the immune response to SARS-CoV-2. The samples were drawn from the first 160 participants of the ongoing ImmuneRACE study and from 1,254 subjects provided by 6 global collaborators. Nearly every sample came with metadata listing a de-identified subject ID, COVID-19 status, age in years and sex. Where available, HLA class I and class II types were taken from metadata supplied by the sample provider and were not determined by assay-based typing. Findings and caveats that apply to the study as a whole: The quantity of clinical and demographic metadata differed by source and by participant and was supplied without curation.

Sequencing was performed on peripheral blood. The sequence joins TRBV2 to TRBJ1-6, with 10 junctional bases fitting TRBD1. This receptor was obtained from a man older than 75 with acute or convalescent COVID-19. The encoded CDR3 is CASSRPGTGVNSPLHF. Here is the DNA: TGTGCCAGCAGCCGTCCCGGGACAGGGGTTAATTCACCCCTCCACTTT.